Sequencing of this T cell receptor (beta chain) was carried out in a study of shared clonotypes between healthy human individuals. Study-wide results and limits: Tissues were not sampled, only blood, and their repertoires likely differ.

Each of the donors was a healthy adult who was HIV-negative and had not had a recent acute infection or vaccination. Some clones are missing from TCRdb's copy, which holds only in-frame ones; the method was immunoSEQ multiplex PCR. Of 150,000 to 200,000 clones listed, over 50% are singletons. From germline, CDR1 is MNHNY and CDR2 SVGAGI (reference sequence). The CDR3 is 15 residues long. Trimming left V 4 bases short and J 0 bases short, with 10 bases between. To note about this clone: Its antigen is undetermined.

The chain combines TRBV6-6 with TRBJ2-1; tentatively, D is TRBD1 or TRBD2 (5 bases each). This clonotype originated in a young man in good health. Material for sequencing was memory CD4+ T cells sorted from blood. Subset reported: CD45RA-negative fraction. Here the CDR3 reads CASSFAGGSYNEQFF. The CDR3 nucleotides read TGTGCCAGCAGTTTCGCTGGGGGCTCCTACAATGAGCAGTTCTTC.